Listed here is a single TCR beta chain. Its antigen is currently unknown. Primers: 60 Vbeta forward and 13 Jbeta reverse. Profiled with immunoSEQ multiplex PCR; TCRdb holds only in-frame clones, not every one. The repertoire holds roughly 60,000 clones, less than 85% seen once, with 5.4% in the top ten. The data were taken from a study of cytomegalovirus exposure and HLA in healthy donors. Whole-study findings and limits: HLA alleles were associated with around 17,000 TCR beta sequences in a later analysis at 0.05 false discovery rate. TRBV6-2, TRBV6-3 and some other V segments were unresolvable in 87-base-pair reads. An analysis that came later showed most CMV-associated TCR beta chains appearing HLA-restricted.

V was pared by 8 bases and J by 7 bases, with 7 bases of the junction left unmatched. From germline, CDR1 is MNHNS and CDR2 SASEGT. The CDR3 runs to 13 residues. Sequencing input: PBMCs. The clonotype was recovered from a woman aged 25 to 39 in good health and CMV-seronegative. The V and J genes are TRBV6-1 and TRBJ1-1; TRBD1 agrees at 10 bases. The chain's CDR3 is CASLDRGAGEAFF. The CDR3 region has the DNA TGTGCCAGCTTGGACAGGGGGGCCGGTGAAGCTTTCTTT.